The next 23 T cell receptor beta chains were all read from a single sample in a study of blood T cell repertoires in COVID-19. The data were produced by immunoSEQ multiplex PCR, yet TCRdb's version contains in-frame clones alone and is incomplete. The sample lists about 170,000 clones, roughly 80% occurring once. Sample: peripheral blood. The receptors originated from a man in his 70s with active or convalescent COVID-19.

The chain links TRBV11-3 to TRBJ2-1, with a weak D call TRBD2 (6 bases). The germline V and J ends were trimmed by 5 bases and 6 bases, with 11 bases remaining between them. Germline V CDR1 and CDR2: SGHNT, YENEEA. The CDR3 covers 13 residues. The CDR3 is CASSPRGFNEQFF. The CDR3, as DNA: TGTGCCAGCAGCCCCCGGGGGTTCAATGAGCAGTTCTTC.

This clone is a singleton in its sample. This chain joins TRBV6-2 or TRBV6-3 and TRBJ2-2; maybe TRBD2 (5 bases). The CDR3 length is 18 residues. V dropped 2 bases and J dropped 5 bases, with 21 bases sitting between them. The germline gives CDR1 MNHEY, CDR2 SVGEGT. Here the CDR3 DNA reads TGTGCCAGCAGTTACCCCGAAACGGACTGGGCTACAACCGGGGAGCTGTTTTTT. As protein: CASSYPETDWATTGELFF.

The DNA for the CDR3 is TGCGCCAGCAGCCCAGGGAATCCCCGCCTTTCACCCCTCCACTTT. Protein sequence: CASSPGNPRLSPLHF. This sequence joins TRBV4-3 and TRBJ1-6; maybe TRBD1 (5 bases). Trimming cost V 4 bases and J 9 bases, with 16 bases left between them. The CDR3 has 15 residues. Germline assignment: CDR1 LGHNA and CDR2 YSLEER.

J is TRBJ2-7 and V is TRBV13; the match to TRBD1 covers 9 bases. The V gene end was trimmed by 5 bases and the J gene end by 2 bases; junction bases not matched to a gene: 13. This CDR3 spans 17 amino acids. Germline V CDR1 and CDR2: PRHDT, FYEKMQ (reference sequence). CDR3 in amino acids: CASSTKPLGTGTYEQYF. CDR3 DNA: TGTGCCAGCAGCACAAAACCTCTCGGGACAGGGACCTACGAGCAGTACTTC. Full variable domain (rest looked up from reference TRBV13 and TRBJ2-7): AAGVIQSPRHLIKEKRETATLKCYPIPRHDTVYWYQQGPGQDPQFLISFYEKMQSDKGSIPDRFSAQQFSDYHSELNMSSLELGDSALYFCASSTKPLGTGTYEQYFGPGTRLTVT.

J is TRBJ1-4 and V is TRBV6-5, with TRBD1 matching over 7 bases. CDR3 size: 15 residues. The germline V gene encodes CDR1 MNHEY and CDR2 SVGAGI. V lost 8 bases and J lost 8; bases outside the gene matches: 14. CDR3 region: CASDRVGGDQEKLFF. The DNA of the CDR3 is TGTGCCAGCGACAGGGTGGGGGGAGATCAGGAAAAACTGTTTTTT.

The V call is TRBV4-3, the J call TRBJ2-2; weak D call: TRBD2 (7 bases). The germline gives CDR1 LGHNA, CDR2 YSLEER. This CDR3 region has 16 residues. V lost 7 bases, J lost 3 bases, and 18 bases lay in between. The CDR3 spells CASTLRGDYHTGELFF. The CDR3 DNA sequence: TGCGCCAGCACCTTGAGGGGGGACTATCACACCGGGGAGCTGTTTTTT.

V and J are TRBV6-5 and TRBJ1-6; D might be TRBD1 (5 bases). Germline CDR1 is MNHEY and CDR2 is SVGAGI. There are 15 residues in the CDR3. Trimming took off 0 bases at V and 12 bases at J, with 15 bases between the two ends. Here the CDR3 DNA reads TGTGCCAGCAGTTACTCGAAGGGGCCTTGGGAACCCCTCCACTTT. Its translation is CASSYSKGPWEPLHF.

CDR3 in amino acids: CAWSDPRSTNEKLFF. The CDR3 DNA reads TGTGCCTGGAGTGACCCCCGGTCAACTAATGAAAAACTGTTTTTT. The rearrangement uses TRBV30 and TRBJ1-4; D gene unclear. V gave up 1 base and J gave up 0 bases, with 9 bases separating them. CDR1 GTSNPN and CDR2 SVGIG come from the germline V gene (reference sequence). The CDR3 loop spans 15 amino acids.

V usage is TRBV5-5 and J usage is TRBJ2-3; TRBD2 matches 9 bases. The CDR3 has 15 residues. Germline V gene lookup returns CDR1 SGHKS and CDR2 YYEKEE (reference sequence). Germline trimming cut 4 bases from V and 4 bases from J; bases unmatched to any gene: 7. The CDR3 DNA reads TGTGCCAGCAGCCACACAGCGGGAGGCTCAGATACGCAGTATTTT. Protein sequence: CASSHTAGGSDTQYF.

The chain couples TRBV5-1 to TRBJ1-1; D not resolved. The length of the CDR3 is 13 residues. Trimming pared 0 bases from V and 5 bases from J, leaving 8 bases between. Germline CDR1 is SGHRS and CDR2 is YFSETQ. Written as DNA, the CDR3 is TGCGCCAGCAGCTTGGCCGGGAAAACTGAAGCTTTCTTT. This translates into CASSLAGKTEAFF.

In the case of this clone: The sample has other DNA sequences that encode this CDR3 too. The CDR3: CASSPSGQLYGYTF. The DNA for the CDR3 is TGTGCCAGCTCACCAAGCGGACAGCTCTATGGCTACACCTTC. The V call is TRBV18, the J call TRBJ1-2; D is possibly TRBD1 (6 bases). Looked up from germline, CDR1 is KGHSH and CDR2 is LQKENI. The CDR3 sequence is 14 residues long. V lost 2 bases to trimming and J lost 4 bases, with 11 bases between them. The full variable domain, rest sourced from reference TRBV18 and TRBJ1-2, is NAGVMQNPRHLVRRRGQEARLRCSPMKGHSHVYWYRQLPEEGLKFMVYLQKENIIDESGMPKERFSAEFPKEGPSILRIQQVVRGDSAAYFCASSPSGQLYGYTFGSGTRLTVV.

The V and J genes are TRBV5-1 and TRBJ2-1; 11 nucleotides line up with TRBD1. Germline V gives CDR1 SGHRS, CDR2 YFSETQ. The CDR3 runs 15 residues. The trim removed 4 bases at V and 6 bases at J, leaving 6 bases unmatched. The CDR3 DNA reads as TGCGCCAGCAGCCGGATCGGACAGGGGGCCAATGAGCAGTTCTTC. The encoded protein is CASSRIGQGANEQFF.

The gene calls are TRBV3-1 (or the pseudogene TRBV3-2) and TRBJ1-2; D remains ambiguous. Between the trimmed V and J ends, which lost 0 bases and 4 bases, there was a span of 9 bases. Per germline, CDR1 LGHDT and CDR2 YNNKEL (reference sequence). The CDR3 has 14 amino acids. The CDR3: CASSQDSQVYGYTF. CDR3 nucleotide sequence: TGTGCCAGCAGCCAAGATTCGCAGGTCTATGGCTACACCTTC.

The genes are TRBV11-2 and TRBJ2-1, with D perhaps TRBD2 (5 bases). Germline CDR1 reads SGHAT; CDR2 reads FQNNGV. This CDR3 region has 15 residues. With 3 bases removed from V and 5 bases from J, the gap between germline ends came to 14 bases. In nucleotides, the CDR3 is TGTGCCAGCAGCTTGGAGACGGGATTTAACAATGAGCAGTTCTTC. This encodes CASSLETGFNNEQFF.

This chain joins TRBV2 and TRBJ2-3; D ambiguous. CDR1 SNHLY and CDR2 FYNNEI come from the germline V gene. The length of the CDR3 is 12 residues. V was cut by 3 bases and J by 4 bases, with 5 bases left in between. CDR3 DNA: TGTGCCAGCAGTGATCGAGCAGATACGCAGTATTTT. This gives the protein CASSDRADTQYF.

This clone has a handful of counts. The J gene is TRBJ2-7, the V gene TRBV15; weak D call: TRBD2 (5 bases). Trimming left V 5 bases short and J 2 bases short, with 10 bases between. The germline V gene has CDR1 LNHNV and CDR2 YYDKDF (reference sequence). The CDR3 loop spans 13 amino acids. The CDR3, as DNA: TGTGCCACCAGCCCTAGCCTAACCTACGAGCAGTACTTC. As protein: CATSPSLTYEQYF.

V gene TRBV7-2 combines with J gene TRBJ2-1; D gene uncertain. This CDR3 comprises 14 residues. V gave up 4 bases and J gave up 12 bases, with 19 bases separating them. Germline CDR1 and CDR2: SGHTA and FQGNSA. The CDR3 DNA sequence: TGTGCCAGCAGCTCCCGCCCCTTTACAGTAGGGCAGTTCTTC. Its translation: CASSSRPFTVGQFF.

This clone appeared a single time. The chain carries TRBV29-1 and TRBJ2-3; 13 bases match TRBD2. Germline CDR1 reads SQVTM; CDR2 reads ANQGSEA. The CDR3 length is 14 residues. V was clipped by 5 bases and J by 6 bases; unmatched bases: 5. CDR3 coding DNA: TGCAGCGTTCCTCCGGGACTAGCGGGGGATACGCAGTATTTT. Its translation is CSVPPGLAGDTQYF.

The gene calls are TRBV7-2 and TRBJ1-1, with D unclear. The CDR3 is made up of 14 amino acids. In germline, CDR1 is SGHTA, CDR2 FQGNSA. Trimming took 3 bases from V and 2 from J, leaving 10 bases between them. The CDR3 loop is CASSFVQTNTEAFF. The CDR3 DNA reads as TGTGCCAGCAGCTTCGTCCAGACAAACACTGAAGCTTTCTTT.

The chain is built from TRBV5-1 and TRBJ2-5; 12 nucleotides match TRBD2. The trim removed 4 bases at V and 4 bases at J, leaving 8 bases unmatched. This CDR3 is 16 amino acids long. CDR1 and CDR2 from the germline V gene are SGHRS and YFSETQ. Here the CDR3 reads CASSTPATSGGETQYF. CDR3 in DNA: TGCGCCAGCAGCACCCCCGCGACTAGCGGGGGAGAGACCCAGTACTTC.

This chain uses TRBV6-2 or TRBV6-3 with TRBJ2-5; 9 nucleotides agree with TRBD1. CDR1 is MNHEY, CDR2 SVGEGT, per germline. This CDR3 is built from 16 residues. After removal of 4 bases from V and 0 bases from J, the junction contained 6 bases not matched to a gene. The DNA for the CDR3 is TGTGCCAGCAGTTCTTTATGGGACAGGGACCAAGAGACCCAGTACTTC. Translating it yields CASSSLWDRDQETQYF.

The chain links TRBV29-1 to TRBJ1-6, with D hard to call. The CDR3 loop spans 13 amino acids. In germline, CDR1 is SQVTM, CDR2 ANQGSEA. V was pared by 6 bases and J by 9 bases, with 15 bases between. CDR3 in DNA: TGCAGCGTCGCGACGAGTGTAGCTTCACCCCTCCACTTT. Residues: CSVATSVASPLHF.

There are many counts of this clone. The chain joins TRBV27 to TRBJ2-7; the match to TRBD2 covers 9 bases. This CDR3 has 15 amino acids. Germline V gene lookup returns CDR1 MNHEY and CDR2 SMNVEV (reference sequence). The ends lost 0 bases at V and 3 bases at J; junction bases unmatched: 3. The CDR3 DNA sequence: TGTGCCAGCAGTTTATCCCCTAGCGGGAACTACGAGCAGTACTTC. This encodes CASSLSPSGNYEQYF.